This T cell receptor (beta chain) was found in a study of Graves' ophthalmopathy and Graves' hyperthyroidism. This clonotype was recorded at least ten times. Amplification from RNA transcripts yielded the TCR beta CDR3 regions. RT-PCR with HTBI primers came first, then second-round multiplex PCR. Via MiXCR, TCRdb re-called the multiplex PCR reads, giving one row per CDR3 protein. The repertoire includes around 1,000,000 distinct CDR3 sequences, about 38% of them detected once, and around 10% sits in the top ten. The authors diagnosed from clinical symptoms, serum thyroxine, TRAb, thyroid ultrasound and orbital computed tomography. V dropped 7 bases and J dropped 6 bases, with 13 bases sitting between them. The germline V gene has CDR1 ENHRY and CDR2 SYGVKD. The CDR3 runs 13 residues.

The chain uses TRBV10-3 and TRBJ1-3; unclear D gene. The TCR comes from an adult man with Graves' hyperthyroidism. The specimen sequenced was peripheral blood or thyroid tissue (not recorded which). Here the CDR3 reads CAIITDLENTIYF. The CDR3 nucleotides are TGTGCCATCATCACAGATCTGGAAAACACCATATATTTT.